The rows below give T cell receptor beta chains drawn from one sample of a study of Ad26.COV2.S vaccination and SARS-CoV-2 variants. Libraries were prepared by immunoSEQ multiplex PCR; TCRdb keeps only in-frame clonotypes and omits some of them. The repertoire includes around 170,000 clones, 87% of them detected once, and 4.5% to 7.5% sits in the top ten. The starting material was peripheral blood, obtained after recovery from COVID-19. The receptors shown here come from a human donor who had recovered from COVID-19. The CDR3 runs from the conserved cysteine through the conserved F or W. The D gene is left open where the match is weak. The listing skips clone size in some rows; elsewhere it reads once, few, many or a size class.

D: TRBD2; size: NA; J: TRBJ2-7; V: TRBV19; CDR3: CASSMLGLAGFPYEQYF; DNA: TGTGCCAGTAGTATGTTAGGGCTAGCGGGTTTCCCCTACGAGCAGTACTTC
D: NA; size: NA; J: TRBJ2-5; V: TRBV5-4; CDR3: CASSLEATETQYF; DNA: TGTGCCAGCAGCCTGGAAGCGACAGAGACCCAGTACTTC
D: TRBD1; size: NA; J: TRBJ1-1; V: TRBV27; CDR3: CASSPQGVRDTEAFF; DNA: TGTGCCAGCAGCCCTCAGGGGGTAAGGGACACTGAAGCTTTCTTT
D: NA; size: NA; J: TRBJ2-7; V: TRBV30; CDR3: CAWSPGTPYEQYF; DNA: TGTGCCTGGAGTCCCGGGACACCCTACGAGCAGTACTTC
D: NA; size: NA; J: TRBJ1-3; V: TRBV6-5; CDR3: CASRSSGSGNTIYF; DNA: TGTGCCAGCAGGTCGTCAGGGTCCGGAAACACCATATATTTT
D: NA; size: once; J: TRBJ1-6; V: TRBV2; CDR3: CASGVEVAYNSPLHF; DNA: TGTGCCAGCGGTGTGGAGGTGGCCTATAATTCACCCCTCCACTTT
D: TRBD1; size: few; J: TRBJ2-5; V: TRBV25-1; CDR3: CASSESLGGLETQYF; DNA: TGTGCCAGCAGTGAATCCCTAGGGGGCTTGGAGACCCAGTACTTC
D: TRBD1; size: NA; J: TRBJ2-5; V: TRBV2; CDR3: CASRGTGDLQETQYF; DNA: TGTGCCAGCAGGGGGACAGGGGATCTTCAAGAGACCCAGTACTTC
D: TRBD2; size: NA; J: TRBJ2-3; V: TRBV5-4; CDR3: CASSSERPGLAGSSTDTQYF; DNA: TGTGCCAGCAGCTCCGAACGACCGGGACTAGCGGGGAGCAGCACAGATACGCAGTATTTT
D: NA; size: NA; J: TRBJ1-3; V: TRBV18; CDR3: CASSLGTPQGGNTIYF; DNA: TGTGCCAGCTCACTCGGGACACCCCAGGGGGGAAACACCATATATTTT
D: TRBD1; size: NA; J: TRBJ1-1; V: TRBV28; CDR3: CASSMGDRGAEAFF; DNA: TGTGCCAGCTCCATGGGCGACAGGGGGGCTGAAGCTTTCTTT
D: TRBD1; size: NA; J: TRBJ1-5; V: TRBV27; CDR3: CASSLNRGFNQPQHF; DNA: TGTGCCAGCAGTTTGAACAGGGGGTTCAATCAGCCCCAGCATTTT
D: NA; size: NA; J: TRBJ1-5; V: TRBV7-9; CDR3: CASSPAAGLGWGNQPQHF; DNA: TGTGCCAGCAGCCCAGCGGCGGGTTTGGGGTGGGGCAATCAGCCCCAGCATTTT
D: NA; size: NA; J: TRBJ2-7; V: TRBV5-1; CDR3: CASSLAGATYEQYF; DNA: TGCGCCAGCAGCTTGGCGGGAGCGACTTACGAGCAGTACTTC
D: NA; size: NA; J: TRBJ2-1; V: TRBV4-1; CDR3: CASSPSGEGYNEQFF; DNA: TGCGCCAGCAGCCCCTCTGGCGAAGGCTACAATGAGCAGTTCTTC
D: TRBD2; size: NA; J: TRBJ2-2; V: TRBV7-6; CDR3: CASTYTPGGANTGELFF; DNA: TGTGCCAGCACTTACACGCCGGGAGGGGCGAACACCGGGGAGCTGTTTTTT
D: TRBD2; size: NA; J: TRBJ2-7; V: TRBV2; CDR3: CASMTLAGGNEQYF; DNA: TGTGCCAGCATGACCCTAGCGGGAGGGAACGAGCAGTACTTC
D: TRBD2; size: NA; J: TRBJ2-7; V: TRBV7-3; CDR3: CASSLPLSSGGAYEQYF; DNA: TGTGCCAGCAGCTTACCTCTCTCTAGCGGGGGTGCCTACGAGCAGTACTTC
D: NA; size: NA; J: TRBJ1-1; V: TRBV2; CDR3: CASSTGWAEAFF; DNA: TGTGCCAGCAGTACAGGGTGGGCTGAAGCTTTCTTT
D: TRBD1; size: NA; J: TRBJ1-1; V: TRBV9; CDR3: CASSLTGVTEAFF; DNA: TGTGCCAGCAGTCTTACAGGGGTCACTGAAGCTTTCTTT
D: NA; size: NA; J: TRBJ1-5; V: TRBV28; CDR3: CASTTTATNQPQHF; DNA: TGTGCCAGCACCACGACGGCGACGAATCAGCCCCAGCATTTT
D: NA; size: NA; J: TRBJ1-5; V: TRBV5-5; CDR3: CAGRTFEPHQPQHF; DNA: TGTGCCGGACGGACATTTGAACCCCATCAGCCCCAGCATTTT
D: TRBD2; size: NA; J: TRBJ2-2; V: TRBV28; CDR3: CASSAPRDSGAGELFF; DNA: TGTGCCAGCAGTGCCCCCCGTGACAGCGGGGCCGGGGAGCTGTTTTTT
D: NA; size: NA; J: TRBJ1-1; V: TRBV15; CDR3: CATSRPEAHTEAFF; DNA: TGTGCCACCAGCCGCCCTGAGGCGCACACTGAAGCTTTCTTT
D: TRBD1; size: NA; J: TRBJ2-7; V: TRBV5-5; CDR3: CASSPGQGRYEQYF; DNA: TGTGCCAGCAGCCCGGGACAGGGAAGATACGAGCAGTACTTC
D: NA; size: few; J: TRBJ2-4; V: TRBV11-2; CDR3: CASSLRYGAKNIQYF; DNA: TGTGCCAGCAGCTTAAGATATGGGGCCAAAAACATTCAGTACTTC
D: TRBD2; size: NA; J: TRBJ2-1; V: TRBV11-1; CDR3: CASSPRTSEFNEQFF; DNA: TGTGCCAGCAGCCCCAGGACTAGCGAATTCAATGAGCAGTTCTTC
D: TRBD1; size: few; J: TRBJ1-5; V: TRBV2; CDR3: CASRALTGVGQPQHF; DNA: TGTGCCAGCAGGGCTCTAACAGGGGTCGGTCAGCCCCAGCATTTT
D: TRBD1; size: NA; J: TRBJ2-1; V: TRBV10-1; CDR3: CASSVGTAYNEQFF; DNA: TGCGCCAGCAGTGTAGGGACAGCCTACAATGAGCAGTTCTTC
D: NA; size: many; J: TRBJ2-7; V: TRBV2; CDR3: CASRAQSYEQYF; DNA: TGTGCCAGCAGAGCGCAGTCCTACGAGCAGTACTTC
D: NA; size: NA; J: TRBJ1-3; V: TRBV2; CDR3: CASSREAGNTIYF; DNA: TGTGCCAGCTCCAGGGAGGCTGGAAACACCATATATTTT
D: TRBD2; size: NA; J: TRBJ2-3; V: TRBV7-3; CDR3: CASSSGTSGSTDTQYF; DNA: TGTGCCAGCAGCTCTGGGACTAGCGGGAGCACAGATACGCAGTATTTT
D: TRBD1; size: NA; J: TRBJ1-2; V: TRBV14; CDR3: CASSQVKGGGGYTF; DNA: TGTGCCAGCAGCCAAGTTAAAGGGGGCGGCGGCTACACCTTC
D: NA; size: few; J: TRBJ2-2; V: TRBV4-2; CDR3: CASSQESGELFF; DNA: TGTGCCAGCAGCCAAGAATCCGGGGAGCTGTTTTTT
D: NA; size: NA; J: TRBJ2-1; V: TRBV4-1; CDR3: CASSHAPKSLADEQFF; DNA: TGCGCCAGCAGCCACGCTCCAAAATCCTTAGCCGATGAGCAGTTCTTC
D: NA; size: NA; J: TRBJ1-3; V: TRBV15; CDR3: CATAPGQAGNTIYF; DNA: TGTGCCACCGCCCCAGGTCAGGCTGGAAACACCATATATTTT
D: NA; size: NA; J: TRBJ2-7; V: TRBV6-5; CDR3: CASRGGTTFSYEQYF; DNA: TGTGCCAGCAGGGGGGGAACTACCTTCTCCTACGAGCAGTACTTC